The clone carrying this T cell receptor beta chain showed up many times. Its target is not known. The data belong to a study of response to subunit inactivated influenza vaccine. Using its own MiXCR run on the RT-PCR reads, TCRdb lists one record per CDR3 protein. The sample lists about 520,000 distinct CDR3 sequences, around 7.7% occurring once. The study, taken as a whole, reports: The study's authors posited that every seasonal influenza vaccination enlists few new T cells.

There are 13 residues in the CDR3. Germline CDR1 SQVTM, CDR2 ANQGSEA. V was trimmed by 6 bases and J by 4 bases, leaving 15 bases between them. J is TRBJ1-2 and V is TRBV29-1; D perhaps matches TRBD1 (6 bases). This sequence was found in a man aged 50 to 75 who received an inactivated influenza vaccine. Sequenced here: PBMCs from blood, sampled 23 months after vaccination. In DNA, the CDR3 is TGCAGCGTCGGTAATCAGGGGAGCTATGGCTACACCTTC. Its translation is CSVGNQGSYGYTF.